This entry lists 21 T cell receptor beta chains sequenced from one sample in a study of immune evolution from preneoplasia to lung adenocarcinoma. Sequencing used immunoSEQ multiplex PCR; TCRdb keeps in-frame clones, though not all of them. The table lists 3,000 to 4,500 clones, approximately 80% of them singletons. Source material: FFPE minimally invasive lung adenocarcinoma tissue. Every receptor here comes from a person between 55 and 80 years old with lung adenocarcinoma.

V usage is TRBV2 and J usage is TRBJ1-1; D gene unclear. V shed 7 bases and J shed 7 bases, with 16 bases lying between them. CDR1 and CDR2 (germline): SNHLY, FYNNEI. CDR3 size: 13 residues. The CDR3 region is CASTSVRKFEAFF. The CDR3 DNA reads TGTGCCAGCACCTCGGTCAGGAAATTTGAAGCTTTCTTT. Full variable domain (missing parts from reference TRBV2 and TRBJ1-1): EPEVTQTPSHQVTQMGQEVILRCVPISNHLYFYWYRQILGQKVEFLVSFYNNEISEKSEIFDDQFSVERPDGSNFTLKIRSTKLEDSAMYFCASTSVRKFEAFFGQGTRLTVV.

J is TRBJ2-1 and V is TRBV9; 10 bases map to TRBD2. The CDR3 is 14 residues long. V was clipped by 3 bases and J by 8 bases; unmatched bases: 5. Germline V gene sequence: CDR1 SGDLS, CDR2 YYNGEE. CDR3 region: CASSGTSGEHEQFF. The CDR3 DNA follows: TGTGCCAGCAGCGGGACTAGCGGCGAGCATGAGCAGTTCTTC.

The chain has TRBV4-3 and TRBJ1-2; possibly TRBD1 for D (6 bases). Trimming shortened V by 0 bases and J by 5 bases, and 16 bases separated the two germline ends. Germline V CDR1 and CDR2: LGHNA, YSLEER. CDR3 length: 16 amino acids. The CDR3 coding sequence is TGCGCCAGCAGCCAAGAGGTCAGCCGGACAGTTTATGGCTACACCTTC. Translation: CASSQEVSRTVYGYTF.

This clone occurred a few times. This chain links TRBV6-5 with TRBJ2-1; 7 bases align to TRBD1. CDR1 MNHEY and CDR2 SVGAGI come from the germline V gene. CDR3 length: 15 amino acids. V was pared by 5 bases and J by 0 bases, with 4 bases of the junction left unmatched. The CDR3, as DNA: TGTGCCAGCAGTCGGGACAGTAGCTCCTACAATGAGCAGTTCTTC. Amino acids: CASSRDSSSYNEQFF.

The J gene is TRBJ1-1, the V gene TRBV11-2; no clear D. Germline V lookup: CDR1 SGHAT, CDR2 FQNNGV. There are 15 residues in the CDR3. Trimming left V 3 bases short and J 11 bases short, with 22 bases between. The CDR3, as DNA: TGTGCCAGCAGCTTCCCGGACGGGATAAAAACGAGGGCTTTCTTT. Translating gives CASSFPDGIKTRAFF.

The rearrangement joins TRBV30 to TRBJ2-7; 13 nucleotides match TRBD2. Trimming at V came to 8 bases and at J to 3 bases, leaving 4 bases not matched to a gene. The CDR3 runs 13 residues. CDR1 is GTSNPN and CDR2 is SVGIG in the germline V gene (reference sequence). This CDR3 reads CAGRTSGSYEQYF. DNA for the CDR3: TGTGCCGGAAGGACTAGCGGGAGCTACGAGCAGTACTTC.

The chain carries TRBV19 and TRBJ1-2; D is unclear. V lost 3 bases and J 0 bases, leaving 8 bases between the germline ends. The V gene's germline CDR1 is LNHDA and CDR2 SQIVND (reference sequence). This CDR3 comprises 14 residues. The CDR3 sequence is CASSMGLTNYGYTF. CDR3 DNA sequence: TGTGCCAGTAGTATGGGCTTGACTAACTATGGCTACACCTTC.

This clone showed up just once. J is TRBJ2-3 and V is TRBV10-1; 7 nucleotides match TRBD1. This CDR3 is 14 amino acids long. After removal of 9 bases from V and 5 bases from J, the junction contained 11 bases not matched to a gene. CDR1 and CDR2 (germline): WNHNN, SYGVQD (reference sequence). The CDR3: CASPVGHRGDTQYF. CDR3 DNA sequence: TGCGCCAGTCCCGTCGGTCACAGGGGAGATACGCAGTATTTT.

This clone was seen only once. V and J are TRBV28 and TRBJ1-1; TRBD1 is a possible D gene (6 bases). CDR1 MDHEN and CDR2 SYDVKM come from the germline V gene. The ends were cut back, 6 bases at V and 1 base at J, with 18 bases in the middle. The CDR3 runs 16 residues. The CDR3 spells CASRPGGGWGNTEAFF. For the CDR3, the DNA is TGTGCCAGCAGGCCCGGGGGGGGCTGGGGGAACACTGAAGCTTTCTTT.

In DNA, the CDR3 is TGTGCCAGCAGCCGAACCGTGGGACAGGGGGGAGGAAACACCATATATTTT. It translates to CASSRTVGQGGGNTIYF. The gene calls are TRBV13 and TRBJ1-3, with 11 nucleotides matching TRBD1. The CDR3 is 17 residues long. CDR1 and CDR2 (germline): PRHDT, FYEKMQ (reference sequence). V lost 5 bases to trimming and J lost 4 bases; unmatched junction nucleotides: 10. The whole variable domain, remainder taken from reference TRBV13 and TRBJ1-3, is AAGVIQSPRHLIKEKRETATLKCYPIPRHDTVYWYQQGPGQDPQFLISFYEKMQSDKGSIPDRFSAQQFSDYHSELNMSSLELGDSALYFCASSRTVGQGGGNTIYFGEGSWLTVV.

This chain links TRBV6-4 with TRBJ1-1; no firm D call. CDR3 length: 14 amino acids. Germline V lookup: CDR1 MRHNA, CDR2 SNTAGT. V lost 4 bases, J lost 0 bases, and 9 bases lay in between. CDR3 coding DNA: TGTGCCAGCAGTGTTACGGGGATGAACACTGAAGCTTTCTTT. Its translation is CASSVTGMNTEAFF.

The chain has TRBV5-6 and TRBJ2-5; D call uncertain. V was shortened by 4 bases and J by 1 base, with 11 bases between the two germline ends. Looked up from germline, CDR1 is SGHDT and CDR2 is YYEEEE. This CDR3 has 14 amino acids. The CDR3 DNA reads as TGTGCCAGCAGCGTGTGGGCACGCCAAGAGACCCAGTACTTC. Encoded protein: CASSVWARQETQYF. Together with reference TRBV5-6 and TRBJ2-5, the CDR3 gives the full variable domain: DAGVTQSPTHLIKTRGQQVTLRCSPKSGHDTVSWYQQALGQGPQFIFQYYEEEERQRGNFPDRFSGHQFPNYSSELNVNALLLGDSALYLCASSVWARQETQYFGPGTRLLVL.

The chain employs TRBV15 and TRBJ2-7, with 14 bases lining up with TRBD2. The J segment lost 2 bases and the V segment lost 6 bases, leaving 9 bases of the junction unmatched. The CDR3 is 17 residues long. The V gene's germline CDR1 is LNHNV and CDR2 YYDKDF (reference sequence). CDR3 protein: CATSPGTSGRRAYEQYF. As DNA, the CDR3 is TGTGCCACCAGTCCCGGGACTAGCGGGAGAAGGGCCTACGAGCAGTACTTC. Together with reference TRBV15 and TRBJ2-7, the CDR3 gives the full variable domain: DAMVIQNPRYQVTQFGKPVTLSCSQTLNHNVMYWYQQKSSQAPKLLFHYYDKDFNNEADTPDNFQSRRPNTSFCFLDIRSPGLGDTAMYLCATSPGTSGRRAYEQYFGPGTRLTVT.

The chain has TRBV6-5 and TRBJ1-1, with D tentatively TRBD1 (5 bases). The CDR3 has 14 amino acids. V lost 7 bases and J lost 4, with 16 bases in between. CDR1 MNHEY and CDR2 SVGAGI come from the germline V gene. The CDR3 DNA is TGTGCCAGCACCTACCGCTATGGGGGCACTGAAGCTTTCTTT. Amino acids: CASTYRYGGTEAFF.

V gene TRBV10-1 combines with J gene TRBJ2-3; D ambiguous. The CDR3 is made up of 13 amino acids. Germline CDR1 reads WNHNN; CDR2 reads SYGVQD (reference sequence). V gave up 4 bases and J gave up 2 bases, with 7 bases separating them. The CDR3 reads CASSGVFTDTQYF. CDR3 nucleotides: TGCGCCAGCAGTGGGGTCTTCACAGATACGCAGTATTTT.

This rearrangement joins TRBV5-6 to TRBJ2-3; 7 bases align to TRBD1. The length of the CDR3 is 14 residues. Germline values: CDR1 SGHDT, CDR2 YYEEEE. V lost 2 bases, J lost 2 bases, and 2 bases stayed unmatched. For the CDR3, the DNA is TGTGCCAGCAGCTTCGGGACAGCCACAGATACGCAGTATTTT. As protein: CASSFGTATDTQYF.

The chain couples TRBV9 to TRBJ2-2; the match to TRBD2 covers 15 bases. This CDR3 has 19 residues. CDR1 SGDLS and CDR2 YYNGEE come from the germline V gene. V was clipped by 3 bases and J by 4 bases; unmatched bases: 10. This chain's CDR3 is CASSGRGGLAGGGTGELFF. The CDR3 DNA follows: TGTGCCAGCAGCGGACGAGGGGGACTAGCGGGAGGTGGCACCGGGGAGCTGTTTTTT.

The J gene is TRBJ2-7, the V gene TRBV11-2; D is uncertain. The CDR3 length is 18 residues. Per the germline V gene, CDR1 is SGHAT and CDR2 is FQNNGV. V was pared by 2 bases and J by 0 bases, with 20 bases between. Here the CDR3 DNA reads TGTGCCAGCAGCTTACCCCCGGTCGGGTCTTTGGCCTCCTACGAGCAGTACTTC. It specifies CASSLPPVGSLASYEQYF.

This chain connects TRBV29-1 to TRBJ2-1, with no clear D. Between the trimmed V and J ends, which lost 7 bases and 7 bases, there was a span of 17 bases. This CDR3 region has 13 residues. In germline, CDR1 is SQVTM, CDR2 ANQGSEA. CDR3 sequence reads: CSAEKALGNEQFF. CDR3 nucleotide sequence: TGCAGCGCCGAAAAAGCTTTAGGGAATGAGCAGTTCTTC.

The rearrangement links TRBV20-1 to TRBJ1-2; D gene unclear. The V and J ends lost 5 bases and 4 bases respectively, with 8 bases between them. The CDR3 sequence is 11 residues long. Germline lookup yields CDR1 DFQATT and CDR2 SNEGSKA (reference sequence). This CDR3 reads CSAWGSYGYTF. The CDR3 DNA follows: TGCAGTGCTTGGGGTAGCTATGGCTACACCTTC.

The V call is TRBV4-1, the J call TRBJ1-3, with a tentative D call TRBD1 (6 bases). This CDR3 is 15 amino acids long. Per germline, CDR1 MGHRA and CDR2 YSYEKL. V shed 4 bases and J shed 4 bases, with 14 bases lying between them. CDR3 loop: CASSPTGGGGNTIYF. In nucleotides, the CDR3 is TGCGCCAGCAGCCCCACGGGGGGCGGCGGAAACACCATATATTTT.